Listed here are 5 T cell receptor beta chains from one sample, sequenced in a study of beta chain features in type 1 diabetes (dated by TCRdb to the late 2010s). Antigen specificity for these receptors is unknown. Library prep was done by the immunoSEQ multiplex PCR assay. The entire amount of isolated RNA was reverse transcribed using the High Capacity cDNA Reverse Transcription Kit, so the sequenced TCRB transcripts were expressed ones. Held by TCRdb, this immuneACCESS table contains in-frame sequences only and omits some clones. Under half of the omission traces to an unresolved V gene where checked; the cause of the rest is unknown. This sample holds hundreds of thousands of clones; 11% to 15% were observed only once. The ten largest clones take up 0.03% to 0.045% of the sample. Study-level results and caveats: In all four CD4+ subsets, TCRB CDR3 length was moderately but significantly shorter in type 1 diabetes patients.

What was sequenced was naive CD4+ T cells from blood. Taken with the paper, the label for cell subset or site translates to: true naive CD4+ T cells. The receptors here all came from a man aged 18 to 35 with type 1 diabetes.

As DNA, the CDR3 is TGTGCCAGCAGCACTCGGGGTATCACGGATGAAAAACTGTTTTTT. Translation gives CASSTRGITDEKLFF. The chain joins TRBV7-9 to TRBJ1-4; D gene unclear. V was shortened by 5 bases and J by 6 bases, with 16 bases between the two germline ends. This CDR3 is built from 15 residues. The germline CDR1 and CDR2 sequences are SEHNR and FQNEAQ (reference sequence).

This clone was observed a few times. CDR3 region: CASSLVVETQYF. For the CDR3, the DNA is TGTGCCAGCAGCTTAGTGGTCGAGACCCAGTACTTC. This sequence joins TRBV7-9 and TRBJ2-5; unclear D gene. V was pared by 1 base and J by 5 bases, with 5 bases between. CDR1 SEHNR and CDR2 FQNEAQ come from the germline V gene (reference sequence). This CDR3 contains 12 residues.

This clone was seen a few times. The chain employs TRBV15 and TRBJ1-4; the D gene is possibly TRBD1 (5 bases). V lost 5 bases to trimming and J lost 7 bases, with 14 bases between them. The germline V gene has CDR1 LNHNV and CDR2 YYDKDF (reference sequence). The CDR3 runs to 14 residues. The CDR3 region has the DNA TGTGCCACCAGCGAGGAGGGGTTGGGTGAAAAACTGTTTTTT. Its protein product is CATSEEGLGEKLFF.

The chain links TRBV7-9 to TRBJ2-7; D may match TRBD1 or TRBD2 (5 bases each). Between the trimmed V and J ends, which lost 3 bases and 3 bases, there was a span of 12 bases. The V gene's germline CDR1 is SEHNR and CDR2 FQNEAQ (reference sequence). The CDR3 sequence is 14 residues long. The CDR3 nucleotides read TGTGCCAGCAGCTTTTACTTGGGGGACTACGAGCAGTACTTC. Encoded protein: CASSFYLGDYEQYF.

This clone was recorded a few times. The chain couples TRBV28 to TRBJ2-7, with 7 bases identical to TRBD1. V dropped 2 bases and J dropped 7; count of bases not matched to a gene: 17. The CDR3 has 17 residues. Germline V lookup: CDR1 MDHEN, CDR2 SYDVKM. CDR3 loop: CASSLPAYQDRESEQYF. In DNA form, the CDR3 reads TGTGCCAGCAGTTTACCCGCCTACCAAGACAGGGAATCTGAGCAGTACTTC. The full variable domain, completed using reference TRBV28 and TRBJ2-7, is DVKVTQSSRYLVKRTGEKVFLECVQDMDHENMFWYRQDPGLGLRLIYFSYDVKMKEKGDIPEGYSVSREKKERFSLILESASTNQTSMYLCASSLPAYQDRESEQYFGPGTRLTVT.